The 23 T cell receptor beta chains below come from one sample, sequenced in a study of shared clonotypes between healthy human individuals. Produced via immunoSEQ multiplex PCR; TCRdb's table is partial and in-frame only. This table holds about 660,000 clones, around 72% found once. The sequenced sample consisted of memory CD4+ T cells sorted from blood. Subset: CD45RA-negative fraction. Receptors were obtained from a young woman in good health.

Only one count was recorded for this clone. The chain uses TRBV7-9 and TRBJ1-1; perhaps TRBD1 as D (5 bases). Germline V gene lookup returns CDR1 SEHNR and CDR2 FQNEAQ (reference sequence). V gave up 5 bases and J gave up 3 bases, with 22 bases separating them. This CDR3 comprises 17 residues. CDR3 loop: CASSKGARRARYTEAFF. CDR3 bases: TGTGCCAGCAGCAAAGGGGCCCGTCGGGCAAGATACACTGAAGCTTTCTTT.

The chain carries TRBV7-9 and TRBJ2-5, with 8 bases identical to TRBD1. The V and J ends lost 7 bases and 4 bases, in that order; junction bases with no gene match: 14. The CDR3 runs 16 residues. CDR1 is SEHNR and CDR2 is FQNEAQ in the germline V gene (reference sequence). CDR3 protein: CASTRKGQGFRETQYF. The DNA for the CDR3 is TGTGCCAGCACCCGGAAAGGACAGGGATTTAGAGAGACCCAGTACTTC.

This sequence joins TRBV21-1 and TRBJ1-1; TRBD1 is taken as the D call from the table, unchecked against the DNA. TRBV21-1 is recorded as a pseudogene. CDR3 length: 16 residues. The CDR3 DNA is TGTGCCAGCAGCTACCCCCGAATGGGACAGGGGGGTGAAGCTTTCTTT. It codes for CASSYPRMGQGGEAFF.

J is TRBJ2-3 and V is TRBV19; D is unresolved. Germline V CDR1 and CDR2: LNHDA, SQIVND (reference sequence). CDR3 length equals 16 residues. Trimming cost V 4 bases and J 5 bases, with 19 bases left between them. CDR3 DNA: TGTGCCAGTAGTAGGTGGATCACACGCCTCGGAGATACGCAGTATTTT. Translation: CASSRWITRLGDTQYF.

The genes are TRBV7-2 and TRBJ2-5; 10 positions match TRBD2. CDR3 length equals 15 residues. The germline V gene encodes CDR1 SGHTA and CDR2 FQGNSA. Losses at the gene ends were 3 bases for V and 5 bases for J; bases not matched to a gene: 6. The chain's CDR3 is CASSFQAGGGETQYF. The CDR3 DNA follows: TGTGCCAGCAGCTTTCAAGCGGGAGGGGGTGAGACCCAGTACTTC.

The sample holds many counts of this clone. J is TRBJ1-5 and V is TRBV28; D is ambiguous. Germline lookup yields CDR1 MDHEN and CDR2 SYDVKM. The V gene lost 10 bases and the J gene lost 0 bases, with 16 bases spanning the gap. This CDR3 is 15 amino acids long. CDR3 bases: TGTGCCACCTCACTGCGAAGAAATAGCAATCAGCCCCAGCATTTT. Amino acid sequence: CATSLRRNSNQPQHF. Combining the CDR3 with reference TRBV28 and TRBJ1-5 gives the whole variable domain DVKVTQSSRYLVKRTGEKVFLECVQDMDHENMFWYRQDPGLGLRLIYFSYDVKMKEKGDIPEGYSVSREKKERFSLILESASTNQTSMYLCATSLRRNSNQPQHFGDGTRLSIL.

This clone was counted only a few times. The CDR3 here is CASSVGSGSGNEQFF. The CDR3 region has the DNA TGTGCCAGCAGCGTAGGTAGCGGGAGTGGCAATGAGCAGTTCTTC. The chain combines TRBV9 with TRBJ2-1; 9 bases fit TRBD2. CDR1 SGDLS and CDR2 YYNGEE come from the germline V gene. This CDR3 has 15 amino acids. Trimming removed 0 bases from V and 6 bases from J; junction bases left unmatched: 4.

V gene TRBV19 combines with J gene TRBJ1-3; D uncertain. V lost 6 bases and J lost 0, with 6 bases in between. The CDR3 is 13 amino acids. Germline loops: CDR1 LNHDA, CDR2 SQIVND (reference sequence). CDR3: CASRADSGNTIYF. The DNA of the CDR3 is TGTGCCAGTAGAGCGGACTCTGGAAACACCATATATTTT.

The CDR3 coding sequence is TGTGCCATCAGTGACTCGACGGCCGGGGGTGAGACCCAGTACTTC. It encodes CAISDSTAGGETQYF. The rearrangement joins TRBV10-3 to TRBJ2-5, with D possibly matching TRBD2 (6 bases). V was clipped by 3 bases and J by 5 bases, with 16 bases between them. Germline V gene sequence: CDR1 ENHRY, CDR2 SYGVKD. The CDR3 has 15 residues.

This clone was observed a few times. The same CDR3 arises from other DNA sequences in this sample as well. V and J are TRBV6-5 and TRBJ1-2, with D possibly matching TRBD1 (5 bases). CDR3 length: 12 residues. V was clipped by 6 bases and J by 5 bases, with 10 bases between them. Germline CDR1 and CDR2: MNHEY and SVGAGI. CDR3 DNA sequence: TGTGCCAGCAGCTCGTCAGGGTATGGCTACACCTTC. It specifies CASSSSGYGYTF.

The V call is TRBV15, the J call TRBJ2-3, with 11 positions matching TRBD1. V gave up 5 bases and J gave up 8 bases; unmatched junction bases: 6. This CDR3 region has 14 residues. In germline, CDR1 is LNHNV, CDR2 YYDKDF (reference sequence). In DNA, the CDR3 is TGTGCCACCAGCGGCGGGACAGGGGGTGGTACGCAGTATTTT. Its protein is CATSGGTGGGTQYF.

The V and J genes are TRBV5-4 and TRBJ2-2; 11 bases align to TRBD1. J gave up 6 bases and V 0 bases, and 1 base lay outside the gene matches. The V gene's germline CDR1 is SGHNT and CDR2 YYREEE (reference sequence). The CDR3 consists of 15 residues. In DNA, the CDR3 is TGTGCCAGCAGCTTGGTGGGACAGGGGGCCGGGGAGCTGTTTTTT. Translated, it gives CASSLVGQGAGELFF.

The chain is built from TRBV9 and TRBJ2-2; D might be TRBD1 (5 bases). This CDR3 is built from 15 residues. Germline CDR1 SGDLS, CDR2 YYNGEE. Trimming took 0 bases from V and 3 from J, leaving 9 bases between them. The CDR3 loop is CASSVGGHDTGELFF. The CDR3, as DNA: TGTGCCAGCAGCGTAGGCGGACATGACACCGGGGAGCTGTTTTTT.

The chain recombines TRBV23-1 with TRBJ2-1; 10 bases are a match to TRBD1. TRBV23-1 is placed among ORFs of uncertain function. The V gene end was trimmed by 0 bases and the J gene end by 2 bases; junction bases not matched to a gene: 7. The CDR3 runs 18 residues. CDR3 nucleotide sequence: TGCGCCAGCAGTCAATCGTTGACAGGGGGCTTCCCCTACAATGAGCAGTTCTTC. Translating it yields CASSQSLTGGFPYNEQFF.

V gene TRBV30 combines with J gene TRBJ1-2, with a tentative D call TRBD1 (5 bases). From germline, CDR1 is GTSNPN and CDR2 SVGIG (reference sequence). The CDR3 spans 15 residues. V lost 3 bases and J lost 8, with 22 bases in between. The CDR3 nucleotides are TGTGCCTGGAGCCAATACGGGACCGGGAGTGGAGGCTACACCTTC. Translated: CAWSQYGTGSGGYTF.

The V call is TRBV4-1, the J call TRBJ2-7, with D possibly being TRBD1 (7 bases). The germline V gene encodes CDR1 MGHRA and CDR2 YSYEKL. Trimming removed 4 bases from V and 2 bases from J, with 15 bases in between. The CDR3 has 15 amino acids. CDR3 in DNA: TGCGCCAGCAGCCCCGGAGGGGGCGGGACCTACGAGCAGTACTTC. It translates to CASSPGGGGTYEQYF.

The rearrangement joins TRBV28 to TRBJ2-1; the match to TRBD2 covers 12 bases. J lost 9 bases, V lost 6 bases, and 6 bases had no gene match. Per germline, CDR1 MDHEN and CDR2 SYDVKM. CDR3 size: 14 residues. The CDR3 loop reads CASRETSGRIEQFF. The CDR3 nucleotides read TGTGCCAGCAGGGAGACTAGCGGGAGAATTGAGCAGTTCTTC.

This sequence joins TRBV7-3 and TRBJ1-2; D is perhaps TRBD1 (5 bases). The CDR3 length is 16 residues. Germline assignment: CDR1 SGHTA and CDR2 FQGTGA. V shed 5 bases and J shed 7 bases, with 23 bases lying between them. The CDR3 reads CASSMGDVRGSAGYTF. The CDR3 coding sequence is TGTGCCAGCAGCATGGGGGACGTAAGGGGCTCAGCTGGCTACACCTTC. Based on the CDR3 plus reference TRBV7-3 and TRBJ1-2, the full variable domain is GAGVSQTPSNKVTEKGKYVELRCDPISGHTALYWYRQSLGQGPEFLIYFQGTGAADDSGLPNDRFFAVRPEGSVSTLKIQRTERGDSAVYLCASSMGDVRGSAGYTFGSGTRLTVV.

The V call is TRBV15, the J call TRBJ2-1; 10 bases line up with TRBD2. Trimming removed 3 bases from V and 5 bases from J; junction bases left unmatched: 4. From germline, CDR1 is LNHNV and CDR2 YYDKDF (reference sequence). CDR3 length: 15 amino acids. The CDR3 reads CATSRSLAGDNEQFF. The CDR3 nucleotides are TGTGCCACCAGCAGGTCTCTAGCGGGAGACAATGAGCAGTTCTTC.

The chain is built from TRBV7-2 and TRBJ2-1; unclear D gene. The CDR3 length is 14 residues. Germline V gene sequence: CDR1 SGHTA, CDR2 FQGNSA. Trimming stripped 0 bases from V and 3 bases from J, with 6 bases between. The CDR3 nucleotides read TGTGCCAGCAGCTTAGCTGCTATCTACAATGAGCAGTTCTTC. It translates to CASSLAAIYNEQFF.

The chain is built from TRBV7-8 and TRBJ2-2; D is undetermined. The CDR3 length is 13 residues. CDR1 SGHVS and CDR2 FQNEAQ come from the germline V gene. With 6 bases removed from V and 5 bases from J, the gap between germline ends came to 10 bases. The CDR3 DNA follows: TGTGCCAGCAGTGACGCCCGGACCGGGGAGCTGTTTTTT. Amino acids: CASSDARTGELFF.

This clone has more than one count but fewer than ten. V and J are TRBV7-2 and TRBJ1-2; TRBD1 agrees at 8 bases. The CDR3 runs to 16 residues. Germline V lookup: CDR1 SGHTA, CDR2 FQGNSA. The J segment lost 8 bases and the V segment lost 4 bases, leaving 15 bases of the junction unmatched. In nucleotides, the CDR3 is TGTGCCAGCAGCTCGGGGGGGACAGGCCGAATTTTCGGCTACACCTTC. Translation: CASSSGGTGRIFGYTF.

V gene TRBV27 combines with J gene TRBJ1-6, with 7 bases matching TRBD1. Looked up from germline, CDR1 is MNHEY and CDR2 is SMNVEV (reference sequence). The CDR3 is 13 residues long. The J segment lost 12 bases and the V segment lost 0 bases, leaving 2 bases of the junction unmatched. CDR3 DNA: TGTGCCAGCAGTTTATCTGCAGGGGGACCCCTCCACTTT. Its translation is CASSLSAGGPLHF.